Each of the 15 T cell receptor beta chains below was sequenced from the same sample in a study of patients and donors after allogeneic stem cell transplantation. TCRdb fed the RT-PCR reads into MiXCR, producing one record per CDR3 protein. The top ten hold 5% to 7.5% of the sample, which has about a million distinct CDR3 sequences, approximately 18% seen once. Sequencing was carried out using blood, either unsorted or a sorted T cell fraction (not recorded which). The receptor source for this set is a human donor who was either an allogeneic HSCT recipient or a stem cell or donor lymphocyte infusion donor (not recorded which). It is not recorded whose cells these are; they may come from a transplant donor.

This clonotype occurred a few times. The rearrangement joins TRBV11-3 to TRBJ2-7; TRBD2 is a possible D gene (5 bases). This CDR3 spans 14 amino acids. V shed 3 bases and J shed 2 bases, with 11 bases lying between them. Germline CDR1 reads SGHNT; CDR2 reads YENEEA. The DNA of the CDR3 is TGTGCCAGCAGCTTTTCTGACGGGGCCTACGAGCAGTACTTC. Translating it yields CASSFSDGAYEQYF.

Only a few counts were recorded for this clonotype. The chain has TRBV5-1 and TRBJ1-1; possible D gene TRBD1, 5 bases. This CDR3 contains 15 residues. The germline gives CDR1 SGHRS, CDR2 YFSETQ. V dropped 5 bases and J dropped 4 bases, with 18 bases sitting between them. Here the CDR3 DNA reads TGCGCCAGCAGTTGGGGGAGAGGGCAGAGCACTGAAGCTTTCTTT. Its protein is CASSWGRGQSTEAFF.

The sample holds a few counts of this clonotype. A clone one base away is much larger, so this may be a read error. This chain joins TRBV6-2 or TRBV6-3 and TRBJ2-3, with unresolved D. V was pared by 3 bases and J by 1 base, with 5 bases between. CDR3 length: 13 residues. CDR1 is MNHEY, CDR2 SVGEGT, per germline. The CDR3 bases are TGTGCCAGCAGTTATACGGGCACAGATACGCAGTATTTT. It codes for CASSYTGTDTQYF.

This clonotype was seen more than once but under ten times. This rearrangement joins TRBV30 to TRBJ1-1, with D unclear. The CDR3 is made up of 11 amino acids. The germline V gene encodes CDR1 GTSNPN and CDR2 SVGIG (reference sequence). V lost 7 bases, J lost 1 base, and 7 bases lay in between. The CDR3 region has the DNA TGTGCCTTCTCAGCGAACACTGAAGCTTTCTTT. This codes for CAFSANTEAFF.

V and J are TRBV5-1 and TRBJ2-6; 7 bases are shared with TRBD1. The CDR3 runs to 17 residues. From germline, CDR1 is SGHRS and CDR2 YFSETQ. The V segment lost 4 bases and the J segment 0 bases; nucleotides outside the gene matches: 7. The CDR3 region is CASSPGGYPSGANVLTF. The DNA for the CDR3 is TGCGCCAGCAGCCCAGGGGGATATCCCTCTGGGGCCAACGTCCTGACTTTC.

This clonotype was seen ten or more times. The J gene is TRBJ1-1, the V gene TRBV5-1, with a tentative D call TRBD1 (5 bases). The V and J ends lost 6 bases and 3 bases respectively, with 18 bases between them. There are 15 residues in the CDR3. Per germline, CDR1 SGHRS and CDR2 YFSETQ. This CDR3 reads CASTRLGPGDTEAFF. CDR3 nucleotide sequence: TGCGCCAGCACGAGGTTGGGGCCTGGAGACACTGAAGCTTTCTTT.

The V gene is TRBV7-2, the J gene TRBJ2-3; 7 nucleotides align to TRBD1. The V segment lost 5 bases and the J segment 6 bases; nucleotides outside the gene matches: 8. Germline loops: CDR1 SGHTA, CDR2 FQGNSA. This CDR3 contains 14 residues. The CDR3 nucleotides are TGTGCCAGCAGCCCACAGGGGTCCGGGGATACGCAGTATTTT. Amino acid sequence: CASSPQGSGDTQYF.

The chain links TRBV14 to TRBJ1-4; D is unclear. CDR3 length: 12 amino acids. The V gene's germline CDR1 is SGHDN and CDR2 FVKESK. Trimming cost V 1 base and J 10 bases, with 7 bases left between them. In DNA form, the CDR3 reads TGTGCCAGCAGCCAAGTTGAGGGAAAACTGTTTTTT. Amino acids: CASSQVEGKLFF.

This clonotype was observed a few times. The chain couples TRBV20-1 to TRBJ2-7, with 8 bases aligning to TRBD2. V shed 6 bases, J shed 4 bases, and the junction held 20 bases outside the gene matches. This CDR3 has 17 residues. Germline CDR1 is DFQATT and CDR2 is SNEGSKA (reference sequence). The CDR3 region has the DNA TGCAGTGCACACCCGGGACTAGGTCGCTTCCCGACTTACGAGCAGTACTTC. It codes for CSAHPGLGRFPTYEQYF.

This clonotype was seen a handful of times. In DNA, the CDR3 is TGTGCCATCAGTGGGGACATAGCTCCTACCGGGGAGCTGTTTTTT. It encodes CAISGDIAPTGELFF. The rearrangement links TRBV10-3 to TRBJ2-2, with D perhaps TRBD1 (6 bases). Per the germline V gene, CDR1 is ENHRY and CDR2 is SYGVKD. V lost 4 bases and J lost 5, with 14 bases in between. The CDR3 extends over 15 amino acids.

V gene TRBV12-3 or TRBV12-4 combines with J gene TRBJ2-1; 9 nucleotides line up with TRBD2. The CDR3 totals 17 residues. V shed 2 bases, J shed 5 bases, and the junction held 10 bases outside the gene matches. The DNA of the CDR3 is TGTGCCAGCAGTTTACAAGCGGGGGGACTGGCAGACAATGAGCAGTTCTTC. Amino acid sequence: CASSLQAGGLADNEQFF.

This clonotype was seen repeatedly, ten times or more. This chain uses TRBV6-1 with TRBJ1-6; TRBD1 agrees at 8 bases. This CDR3 comprises 15 residues. Germline-derived CDR1 and CDR2 are MNHNS and SASEGT. With V trimmed by 6 bases and J by 9 bases, 10 bases remained unmatched. As DNA, the CDR3 is TGTGCCAGCAGCACCTGGACAGGGACGGTTTCACCCCTCCACTTT. Amino acids: CASSTWTGTVSPLHF.

This clonotype was seen ten or more times. The chain recombines TRBV12-3 or TRBV12-4 with TRBJ2-2, with 9 nucleotides matching TRBD1. Trimming took 7 bases from V and 6 from J; bases not matched to a gene: 9. The CDR3 is 15 residues long. The CDR3 DNA sequence: TGTGCCAGCACTCCCGGGACAGGGACCCCCGGGGAGCTGTTTTTT. Amino acids: CASTPGTGTPGELFF.

The chain links TRBV7-9 to TRBJ1-3, with D hard to call. V dropped 3 bases and J dropped 0 bases, with 9 bases sitting between them. The germline V gene has CDR1 SEHNR and CDR2 FQNEAQ (reference sequence). CDR3 size: 15 residues. CDR3 nucleotides: TGTGCCAGCAGCTTTATCCGGAACTCTGGAAACACCATATATTTT. Encoded protein: CASSFIRNSGNTIYF.

The chain is built from TRBV12-3 or TRBV12-4 and TRBJ1-2; D gene uncertain. This CDR3 has 15 amino acids. Trimming pared 3 bases from V and 3 bases from J, leaving 14 bases between. CDR3 amino acids: CASSFQDLGYYGYTF. DNA for the CDR3: TGTGCCAGCAGTTTTCAGGACCTTGGTTACTATGGCTACACCTTC.